Presented here are 26 T cell receptor beta chains from one specimen sequenced in a study of shared clonotypes between healthy human individuals. In the naive CD8 group, cells lacked CD45RO and were positively selected for CCR7, so terminally differentiated effector memory CD45RA+ cells were left out. The assay was immunoSEQ multiplex PCR, and TCRdb's table has in-frame clones only and misses some. The data contain more than 500,000 clones, roughly 96% of them singletons. Sequenced: naive CD8+ T cells sorted from blood. The receptors shown here come from a woman aged 25 to 39 in good health.

The genes are TRBV6-5 and TRBJ2-7, with D possibly being TRBD1 or TRBD2 (5 bases each). This CDR3 region has 14 residues. Trimming removed 0 bases from V and 5 bases from J, with 11 bases in between. Germline V gives CDR1 MNHEY, CDR2 SVGAGI. CDR3 sequence (DNA): TGTGCCAGCAGTTACTCGCAGGGAGTGAACGAGCAGTACTTC. Residues: CASSYSQGVNEQYF.

The V and J genes are TRBV19 and TRBJ1-1; D is unclear. CDR3 length: 15 residues. The germline V gene has CDR1 LNHDA and CDR2 SQIVND (reference sequence). The V and J ends lost 1 base and 3 bases respectively, with 12 bases between them. The CDR3 sequence is CASSIGAGLDTEAFF. The CDR3 DNA reads TGTGCCAGTAGTATAGGGGCCGGCCTGGACACTGAAGCTTTCTTT.

The V and J genes are TRBV19 and TRBJ2-7; 8 nucleotides align to TRBD2. The CDR3 runs to 15 residues. Germline V gene data show CDR1 as LNHDA and CDR2 as SQIVND (reference sequence). V dropped 5 bases and J dropped 3; count of bases not matched to a gene: 9. For the CDR3, the DNA is TGTGCCAGTAGTCCCTCGCGGGCGGGAGGCTACGAGCAGTACTTC. It yields the protein CASSPSRAGGYEQYF.

The chain carries TRBV2 and TRBJ1-4; D is uncertain. There are 14 residues in the CDR3. Germline values: CDR1 SNHLY, CDR2 FYNNEI. The ends were cut back, 1 base at V and 6 bases at J, with 9 bases in the middle. CDR3 nucleotide sequence: TGTGCCAGCAGTGAAGGGGGAAGGTATGAAAAACTGTTTTTT. Protein sequence: CASSEGGRYEKLFF.

The genes are TRBV2 and TRBJ2-3, with a tentative D call TRBD1 (5 bases). Looked up from germline, CDR1 is SNHLY and CDR2 is FYNNEI. The CDR3 sequence is 13 residues long. Trimming left V 2 bases short and J 8 bases short, with 11 bases between. Here the CDR3 reads CASSETQGGTQYF. The CDR3 DNA is TGTGCCAGCAGTGAAACCCAGGGTGGTACGCAGTATTTT.

The chain couples TRBV5-1 to TRBJ2-7; D may be TRBD1 (5 bases). The CDR3 has 12 amino acids. Germline loops: CDR1 SGHRS, CDR2 YFSETQ. The V end was cut by 5 bases, the J end by 2 bases, with 8 bases between. Written as DNA, the CDR3 is TGCGCCAGCAGATGGGGCCCCTACGAGCAGTACTTC. It specifies CASRWGPYEQYF.

As DNA, the CDR3 is TGTGCCAGTAGTAATCCCCAGGGCTACTACGAGCAGTACTTC. Its protein product is CASSNPQGYYEQYF. The V call is TRBV19, the J call TRBJ2-7; D possibly corresponds to TRBD1 (5 bases). The germline V gene has CDR1 LNHDA and CDR2 SQIVND (reference sequence). V shed 4 bases and J shed 3 bases, with 13 bases lying between them. The CDR3 runs 14 residues.

The chain joins TRBV6-5 to TRBJ1-5; the match to TRBD1 covers 9 bases. J gave up 2 bases and V 6 bases, and 5 bases lay outside the gene matches. This CDR3 has 15 residues. Germline V gene sequence: CDR1 MNHEY, CDR2 SVGAGI. CDR3: CASSLDRGGNQPQHF. Here the CDR3 DNA reads TGTGCCAGCAGCCTGGACAGGGGCGGCAATCAGCCCCAGCATTTT.

V and J are TRBV11-3 and TRBJ1-1; D gene uncertain. CDR1 and CDR2 from the germline V gene are SGHNT and YENEEA. The CDR3 covers 13 residues. The V gene lost 0 bases and the J gene lost 1 base, with 3 bases spanning the gap. The CDR3 sequence: CASSLDKNTEAFF. The CDR3 bases are TGTGCCAGCAGCTTAGACAAGAACACTGAAGCTTTCTTT.

The gene calls are TRBV5-6 and TRBJ2-5, with D uncertain. V was cut by 0 bases and J by 5 bases, with 11 bases left in between. The CDR3 contains 14 residues. Looked up from germline, CDR1 is SGHDT and CDR2 is YYEEEE. This CDR3 is CASSLGLPRETQYF. In DNA, the CDR3 is TGTGCCAGCAGCTTGGGACTCCCCCGGGAGACCCAGTACTTC.

The chain has TRBV28 and TRBJ1-5; D uncertain. The CDR3 loop spans 12 amino acids. Germline V CDR1 and CDR2: MDHEN, SYDVKM. The ends were cut back, 2 bases at V and 5 bases at J, with 4 bases in the middle. The CDR3 nucleotides are TGTGCCAGCAGTTTACAAGATCAGCCCCAGCATTTT. Translating it yields CASSLQDQPQHF.

Regarding this clone: Other DNA sequences from this sample encode an identical CDR3 as well. V usage is TRBV27 and J usage is TRBJ2-7, with 9 bases that match TRBD1. Trimming at V came to 6 bases and at J to 6 bases, leaving 3 bases not matched to a gene. This CDR3 is 12 amino acids long. Germline CDR1 reads MNHEY; CDR2 reads SMNVEV (reference sequence). CDR3 sequence (DNA): TGTGCCAGCAGCACAGGGGGCTCCGAGCAGTACTTC. Protein: CASSTGGSEQYF.

V and J are TRBV6-1 and TRBJ1-1, with D maybe TRBD1 (5 bases). Germline V CDR1 and CDR2: MNHNS, SASEGT. The CDR3 totals 15 residues. With 2 bases removed from V and 1 base from J, the gap between germline ends came to 11 bases. CDR3 in DNA: TGTGCCAGCAGTGAATGGGGACGGCAGAACACTGAAGCTTTCTTT. As protein: CASSEWGRQNTEAFF.

V is TRBV28 and J is TRBJ2-1; D may be TRBD2 (6 bases). The length of the CDR3 is 15 residues. The germline V and J ends were trimmed by 7 bases and 7 bases, with 20 bases remaining between them. Germline V gene sequence: CDR1 MDHEN, CDR2 SYDVKM. The DNA of the CDR3 is TGTGCCAGCACATTTGATCGGGACTCGTCTAATGAGCAGTTCTTC. Translating gives CASTFDRDSSNEQFF.

This clone was detected only once. This chain uses TRBV11-2 with TRBJ2-1; 8 bases are a match to TRBD2. V shed 2 bases, J shed 5 bases, and the junction held 8 bases outside the gene matches. Germline V lookup: CDR1 SGHAT, CDR2 FQNNGV. CDR3 length: 16 residues. In DNA, the CDR3 is TGTGCCAGCAGCTTATTGGGACTAGTAACGGACAATGAGCAGTTCTTC. Translating gives CASSLLGLVTDNEQFF.

The V and J genes are TRBV27 and TRBJ2-5; D perhaps matches TRBD2 (6 bases). Germline CDR1 and CDR2: MNHEY and SMNVEV (reference sequence). CDR3 length: 15 residues. The V end lost 5 bases, the J end lost 1 base, and 14 bases lay between the germline ends. The CDR3, as DNA: TGTGCCAGCAGTCACCGGACTAACCCCCAAGAGACCCAGTACTTC. It specifies CASSHRTNPQETQYF.

The chain combines TRBV27 with TRBJ1-1; D possibly corresponds to TRBD1 (5 bases). With 6 bases removed from V and 4 bases from J, the gap between germline ends came to 21 bases. The CDR3 covers 16 residues. The germline V gene has CDR1 MNHEY and CDR2 SMNVEV (reference sequence). The CDR3 DNA is TGTGCCAGCAGCCGAGTTGAAACGCAGGGTACCACTGAAGCTTTCTTT. It yields the protein CASSRVETQGTTEAFF.

This chain uses TRBV27 with TRBJ2-7; 7 nucleotides match TRBD2. V dropped 2 bases and J dropped 7; count of bases not matched to a gene: 8. Germline assignment: CDR1 MNHEY and CDR2 SMNVEV (reference sequence). There are 14 residues in the CDR3. CDR3 DNA sequence: TGTGCCAGCAGTTTACGGGGGGAGCGAGAAGAGCAGTACTTC. This codes for CASSLRGEREEQYF.

The chain has TRBV11-2 and TRBJ2-2, with 8 bases matching TRBD1. The CDR3 consists of 15 residues. Germline V CDR1 and CDR2: SGHAT, FQNNGV. With V trimmed by 5 bases and J by 7 bases, 9 bases remained unmatched. The CDR3 reads CASSPDRGVGGELFF. CDR3 DNA: TGTGCCAGCAGCCCCGACAGGGGAGTGGGCGGGGAGCTGTTTTTT.

The DNA of the CDR3 is TGTGCCAGCAGCTTGTGGGGGACGGCTGAAGCTTTCTTT. Amino acid sequence: CASSLWGTAEAFF. This chain uses TRBV5-5 with TRBJ1-1; possible D gene TRBD1, 5 bases. The CDR3 has 13 residues. V dropped 1 base and J dropped 6 bases, with 10 bases sitting between them. From germline, CDR1 is SGHKS and CDR2 YYEKEE (reference sequence).

The chain recombines TRBV7-9 with TRBJ2-3, with a possible D match to TRBD2 (6 bases). The germline V gene has CDR1 SEHNR and CDR2 FQNEAQ (reference sequence). The CDR3 is 17 residues long. Trimming shortened V by 5 bases and J by 3 bases, and 21 bases separated the two germline ends. The DNA of the CDR3 is TGTGCCAGCAGCCAAAGCACACTAGCTGACGGTACAGATACGCAGTATTTT. Its translation is CASSQSTLADGTDTQYF.

The chain joins TRBV18 to TRBJ2-7; TRBD1 agrees at 9 bases. The germline V gene has CDR1 KGHSH and CDR2 LQKENI. This CDR3 contains 16 residues. J was trimmed by 3 bases and V by 6 bases; bases with no gene match: 12. In nucleotides, the CDR3 is TGTGCCAGCTCCCCTTCGCCGGGACAGGGATACTACGAGCAGTACTTC. It encodes CASSPSPGQGYYEQYF. Full variable domain (remainder filled in from reference TRBV18 and TRBJ2-7): NAGVMQNPRHLVRRRGQEARLRCSPMKGHSHVYWYRQLPEEGLKFMVYLQKENIIDESGMPKERFSAEFPKEGPSILRIQQVVRGDSAAYFCASSPSPGQGYYEQYFGPGTRLTVT.

V usage is TRBV15 and J usage is TRBJ2-4, with D possibly being TRBD1 (6 bases). Germline CDR1 reads LNHNV; CDR2 reads YYDKDF (reference sequence). This CDR3 spans 13 amino acids. V was cut by 7 bases and J by 4 bases, with 11 bases left in between. The CDR3 is CATMGTQKNIQYF. The CDR3 coding sequence is TGTGCCACCATGGGGACACAGAAAAACATTCAGTACTTC. Full variable domain (rest looked up from reference TRBV15 and TRBJ2-4): DAMVIQNPRYQVTQFGKPVTLSCSQTLNHNVMYWYQQKSSQAPKLLFHYYDKDFNNEADTPDNFQSRRPNTSFCFLDIRSPGLGDTAMYLCATMGTQKNIQYFGAGTRLSVL.

Regarding this clone: The germline gene is not matched at one end of the junction; a read error may be the cause. The sample carries other DNA sequences with the same CDR3. The chain combines TRBV7-3 with TRBJ1-2; TRBD1 matches 9 bases. The CDR3 covers 13 residues. CDR1 is SGHTA, CDR2 FQGTGA, per germline. The CDR3 protein is CASSLTGGSGYTF. In nucleotides, the CDR3 is TGTGCCAGCAGCCTAACAGGGGGCTCTGGCTACACCTTC.

This sequence joins TRBV7-8 and TRBJ2-7; D not certain. The V end lost 3 bases, the J end lost 3 bases, and 6 bases lay between the germline ends. Germline values: CDR1 SGHVS, CDR2 FQNEAQ. CDR3 length: 12 residues. The CDR3 here is CASSFTDYEQYF. The CDR3 nucleotides are TGTGCCAGCAGCTTTACTGACTACGAGCAGTACTTC.

Notes on this clone: This sequence may be a read error, since a much larger clone differs from it by one base. The chain recombines TRBV13 with TRBJ2-3, with D uncertain. Germline lookup yields CDR1 PRHDT and CDR2 FYEKMQ (reference sequence). The CDR3 loop spans 11 amino acids. V dropped 4 bases and J dropped 2 bases, with 1 base sitting between them. Written as DNA, the CDR3 is TGTGCCAGCAGCTCCACAGATACGCAGTATTTT. Translated: CASSSTDTQYF.